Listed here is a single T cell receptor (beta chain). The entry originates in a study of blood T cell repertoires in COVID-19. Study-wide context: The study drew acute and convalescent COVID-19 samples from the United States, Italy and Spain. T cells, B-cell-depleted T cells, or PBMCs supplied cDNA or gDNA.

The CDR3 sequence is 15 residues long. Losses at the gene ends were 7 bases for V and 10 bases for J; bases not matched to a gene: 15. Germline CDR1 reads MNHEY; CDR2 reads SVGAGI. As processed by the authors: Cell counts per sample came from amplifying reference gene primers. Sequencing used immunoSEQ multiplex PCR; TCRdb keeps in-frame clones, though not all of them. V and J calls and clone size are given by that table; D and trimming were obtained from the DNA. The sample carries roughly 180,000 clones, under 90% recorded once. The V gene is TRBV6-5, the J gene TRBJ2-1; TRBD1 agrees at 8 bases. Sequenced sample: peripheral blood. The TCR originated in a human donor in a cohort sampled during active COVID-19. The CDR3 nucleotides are TGTGCCAGCAATTTCGACAGGGGAGCTTCCAGCGAGCAGTTCTTC. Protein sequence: CASNFDRGASSEQFF.